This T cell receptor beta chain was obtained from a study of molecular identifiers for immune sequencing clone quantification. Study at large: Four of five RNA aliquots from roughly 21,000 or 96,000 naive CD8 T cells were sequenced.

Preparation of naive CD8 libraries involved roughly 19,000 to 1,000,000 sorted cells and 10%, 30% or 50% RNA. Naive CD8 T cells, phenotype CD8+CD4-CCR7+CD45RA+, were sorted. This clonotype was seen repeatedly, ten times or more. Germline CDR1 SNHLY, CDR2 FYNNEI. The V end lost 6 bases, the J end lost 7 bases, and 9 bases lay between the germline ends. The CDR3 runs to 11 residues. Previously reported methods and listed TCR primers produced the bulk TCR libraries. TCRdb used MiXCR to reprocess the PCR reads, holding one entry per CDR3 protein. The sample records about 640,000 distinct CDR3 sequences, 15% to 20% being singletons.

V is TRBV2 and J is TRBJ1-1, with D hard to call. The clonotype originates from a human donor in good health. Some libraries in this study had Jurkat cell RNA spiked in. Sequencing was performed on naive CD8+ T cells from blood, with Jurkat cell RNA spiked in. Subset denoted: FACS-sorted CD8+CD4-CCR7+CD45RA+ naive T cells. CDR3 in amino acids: CASSPTYEAFF. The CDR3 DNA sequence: TGTGCCAGCAGCCCCACCTATGAAGCTTTCTTT.